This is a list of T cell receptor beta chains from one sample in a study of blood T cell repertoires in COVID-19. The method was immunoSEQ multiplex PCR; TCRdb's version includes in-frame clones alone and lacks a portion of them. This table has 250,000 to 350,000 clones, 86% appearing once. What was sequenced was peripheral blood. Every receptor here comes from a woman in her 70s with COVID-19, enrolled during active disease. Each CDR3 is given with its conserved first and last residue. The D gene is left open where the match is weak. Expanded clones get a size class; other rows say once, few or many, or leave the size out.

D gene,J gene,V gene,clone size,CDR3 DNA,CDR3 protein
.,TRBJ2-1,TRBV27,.,TGTGCCAGCGGGATGGGGGGATACAATGAGCAGTTCTTC,CASGMGGYNEQFF
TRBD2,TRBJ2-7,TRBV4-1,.,TGCGCCAGCAGCCAAGTAGGCCTAGCGGGGGGATACACCTACGAGCAGTACTTC,CASSQVGLAGGYTYEQYF
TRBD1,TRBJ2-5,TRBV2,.,TGTGCCAGCAGGCCGGACAGGGGTCAGACCCAGTACTTC,CASRPDRGQTQYF
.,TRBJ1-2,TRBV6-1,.,TGTGCCAGCAGTGAATATGGGGCTCTGGACTATGGCTACACCTTC,CASSEYGALDYGYTF
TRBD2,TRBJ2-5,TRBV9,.,TGTGCCAGCAGCGCGACTAGCGGGGCGGAGACCCAGTACTTC,CASSATSGAETQYF
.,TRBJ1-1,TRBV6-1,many,TGTGCCAGCAGTGATCGACACAGCCCTGAAGCTTTCTTT,CASSDRHSPEAFF
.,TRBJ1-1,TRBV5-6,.,TGTGCCAGCAGCTTGTACGGGTCGGGGGGCACTGAAGCTTTCTTT,CASSLYGSGGTEAFF
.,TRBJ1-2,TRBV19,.,TGTGCCAGTAGTATAGATCTACGTGGCTATGGCTACACCTTC,CASSIDLRGYGYTF
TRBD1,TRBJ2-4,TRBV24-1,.,TGTGCCACCAGTGGAAGCGGACAGGGAAACATTCAGTACTTC,CATSGSGQGNIQYF
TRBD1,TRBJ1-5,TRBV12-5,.,TGTGCTAGTGGCCAGGGGGACAGTCGCAATCAGCCCCAGCATTTT,CASGQGDSRNQPQHF
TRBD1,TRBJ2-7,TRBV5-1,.,TGCGCCAGCAGCTTGGTAGGCCAGGGGGCTTTCTACGAGCAGTACTTC,CASSLVGQGAFYEQYF
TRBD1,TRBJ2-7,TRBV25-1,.,TGTGCCAGCAGTGACAGGGGGCGATGGTACGAGCAGTACTTC,CASSDRGRWYEQYF
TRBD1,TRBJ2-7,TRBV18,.,TGTGCCAGCTCAGGGAACAGGGGAGAATACGAGCAGTACTTC,CASSGNRGEYEQYF
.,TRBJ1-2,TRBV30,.,TGTGCCTGGAGTGTGAGCGGAATTAACTATGGCTACACCTTC,CAWSVSGINYGYTF
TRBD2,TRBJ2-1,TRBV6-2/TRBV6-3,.,TGTGCCAGCAGTTATTCCCTAGCGGGGGGCCTTTACAATGAGCAGTTCTTC,CASSYSLAGGLYNEQFF
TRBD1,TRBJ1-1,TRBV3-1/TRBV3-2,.,TGTGCCAGCAGCCAAGGGGGACAGGGGGCTTTCTTT,CASSQGGQGAFF
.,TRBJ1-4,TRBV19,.,TGTGCCAGTAGGACAGCAACTAATGAAAAACTGTTTTTT,CASRTATNEKLFF
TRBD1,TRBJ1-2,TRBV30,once,TGTGCCTGGAGCTTCGGACAGGGGGCCATCTATGGCTACACCTTC,CAWSFGQGAIYGYTF
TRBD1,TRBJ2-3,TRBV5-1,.,TGCGCCAGCAGCGTGGACAGGGAAGATACGCAGTATTTT,CASSVDREDTQYF
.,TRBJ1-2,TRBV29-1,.,TGCAGCGTTGAAGATAGGTGGAAGAGGAACTATGGCTACACCTTC,CSVEDRWKRNYGYTF
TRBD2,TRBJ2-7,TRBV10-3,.,TGTGCCATCAACGGACTGGGGGGGAGCGGTGAGCAGTACTTC,CAINGLGGSGEQYF
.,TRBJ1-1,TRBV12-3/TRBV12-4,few,TGTGCCAGCAGTGGGGAGGGAGACACTGAAGCTTTCTTT,CASSGEGDTEAFF
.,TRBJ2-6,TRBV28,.,TGTGCCAGTAGCTCGGAGGCCCTCTCTGGGGCCAACGTCCTGACTTTC,CASSSEALSGANVLTF
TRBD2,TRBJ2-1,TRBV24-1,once,TGTGCCACCAGTGAACGGACTAGTACCAATGAGCAGTTCTTC,CATSERTSTNEQFF
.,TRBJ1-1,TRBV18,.,TGTGCCAGCTCACCACGGGGGGACACTGAAGCTTTCTTT,CASSPRGDTEAFF
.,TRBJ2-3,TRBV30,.,TGTGCCTGGAGTGGACTTGGCGCCGATACGCAGTATTTT,CAWSGLGADTQYF
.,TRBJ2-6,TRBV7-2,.,TGTGCCAGCAGCTACTATCTAAAACAGGGATCTGGGGCCAACGTCCTGACTTTC,CASSYYLKQGSGANVLTF
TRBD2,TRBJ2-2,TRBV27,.,TGTGCCAGCAGTTCCCTCCCCCGGACTAGCGGGGGTTCTGGCACCGGGGAGCTGTTTTTT,CASSSLPRTSGGSGTGELFF
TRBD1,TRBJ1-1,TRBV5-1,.,TGCGCCAGCAGCACGCAGGGGGACACTGAAGCTTTCTTT,CASSTQGDTEAFF
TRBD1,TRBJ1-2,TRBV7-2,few,TGTGCCAGCAGCGCTCAGGGGGCCCTTAACTATGGCTACACCTTC,CASSAQGALNYGYTF
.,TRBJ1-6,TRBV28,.,TGTGCCAGCAGCCCAGGGGATATCCGCGCACCCCTCCACTTT,CASSPGDIRAPLHF
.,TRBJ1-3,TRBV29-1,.,TGCAGCGTTACCCAGGTTTTTGGAAACACCATATATTTT,CSVTQVFGNTIYF
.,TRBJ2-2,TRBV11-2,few,TGTGCCAGCCGCCTTAGCGCAGGGGTTACCGGGGAGCTGTTTTTT,CASRLSAGVTGELFF
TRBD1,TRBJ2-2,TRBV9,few,TGTGCCAGCAGGGACAGGGTTAACACCGGGGAGCTGTTTTTT,CASRDRVNTGELFF
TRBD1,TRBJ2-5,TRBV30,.,TGTGCCTGGGCGGGGACAGGGGGAGTGGAGACCCAGTACTTC,CAWAGTGGVETQYF
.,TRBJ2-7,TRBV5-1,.,TGCGCCAGCAGCTTGGCCGAGGGCTACGAGCAGTACTTC,CASSLAEGYEQYF
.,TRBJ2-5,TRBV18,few,TGTGCCAGCTCACCATCCATCGGGGGCCAAGAGACCCAGTACTTC,CASSPSIGGQETQYF
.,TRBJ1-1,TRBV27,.,TGTGCCAGCAGTCTCCGGGGGGGCACTGAAGCTTTCTTT,CASSLRGGTEAFF
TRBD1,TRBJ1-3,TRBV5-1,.,TGCGCCAGCAGCTTGGGGACAGGGGGCTCTGGAAACACCATATATTTT,CASSLGTGGSGNTIYF
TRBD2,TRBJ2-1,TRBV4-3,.,TGCGCCAGCAGCCCCAATAGCGGGGGGGTATTCCCCAGCTCCTACAATGAGCAGTTCTTC,CASSPNSGGVFPSSYNEQFF
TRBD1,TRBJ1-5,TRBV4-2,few,TGTGCCAGCAGCCAAGAGGCAGGGGGGCGTCAGCCCCAGCATTTT,CASSQEAGGRQPQHF
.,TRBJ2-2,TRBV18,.,TGTGCCAGCCACGGCGCCGGGGGATGGACCGGGGAGCTGTTTTTT,CASHGAGGWTGELFF
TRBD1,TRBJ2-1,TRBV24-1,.,TGTGCCACCAGTGATCTTGGGGACAGGGGAGCCGATGAGCAGTTCTTC,CATSDLGDRGADEQFF
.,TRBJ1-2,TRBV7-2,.,TGTGCCAGCAGCCCCAGGAGGGGAGGCTACACCTTC,CASSPRRGGYTF
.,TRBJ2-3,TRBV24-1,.,TGTGCCACCAGTGATTCCAGGCCTAGCACAGATACGCAGTATTTT,CATSDSRPSTDTQYF
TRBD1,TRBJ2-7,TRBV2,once,TGTGCCAGCAGGGACCGGGACAGAGGCTACGAGCAGTACTTC,CASRDRDRGYEQYF
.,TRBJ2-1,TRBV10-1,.,TGCGCCAGCAGTGAAGGACAGTACAGGGAGCAGTTCTTC,CASSEGQYREQFF
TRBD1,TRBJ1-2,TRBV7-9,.,TGTGCCAGCAGCCCTGGACAGGACTATGGCTACACCTTC,CASSPGQDYGYTF
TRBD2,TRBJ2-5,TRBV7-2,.,TGTGCCAGCAGCGTCCGTAGCGGGGGGCAAGAGACCCAGTACTTC,CASSVRSGGQETQYF
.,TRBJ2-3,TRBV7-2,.,TGTGCCAGCAGCAAACAGGTCACAGATACGCAGTATTTT,CASSKQVTDTQYF
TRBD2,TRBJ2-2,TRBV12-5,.,TGTGCTAGTGGTTTGGGTAGCGGGGGCAACACCGGGGAGCTGTTTTTT,CASGLGSGGNTGELFF
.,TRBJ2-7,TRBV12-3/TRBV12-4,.,TGTGCCAGCAGTTTCCCGGTAAGAGAGCAGTACTTC,CASSFPVREQYF
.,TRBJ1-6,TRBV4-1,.,TGCGCCAGCAGCCTACAACAGAGCTATAATTCACCCCTCCACTTT,CASSLQQSYNSPLHF
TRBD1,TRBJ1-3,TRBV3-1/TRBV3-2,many,TGTGCCAGCAGCCTAGGACAGGGGAGTGGAAACACCATATATTTT,CASSLGQGSGNTIYF
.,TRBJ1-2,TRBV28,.,TGTGCCAGCAGCCGGGGAGTTTTTGGCTATGGCTACACCTTC,CASSRGVFGYGYTF
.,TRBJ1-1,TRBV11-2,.,TGTGCCAGCACCGTAGGGGGGGGGCGGCGGGCTGAAGCTTTCTTT,CASTVGGGRRAEAFF
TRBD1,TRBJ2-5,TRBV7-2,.,TGTGCCAGCAGCTTCAAGGGACAGGGGGCCCAGTACTTC,CASSFKGQGAQYF